The 2 T cell receptor beta chains reported below all come from one sample, sequenced in a study of preoperative IRX-2 immunotherapy in early breast cancer. Only in-frame clones appear in the TCRdb table, and some are missing; sequencing was by immunoSEQ multiplex PCR. The repertoire consists of approximately 13,000 clones, with more than 75% occurring once and the leading ten covering more than 25%. The treatment here: preoperative locoregional IRX-2 cytokine immunotherapy. Specimen collection occurred from a patient treated with IRX-2 immunotherapy. These receptors all come from a human donor with breast cancer.

The rearrangement uses TRBV7-8 and TRBJ2-3; 12 bases fit TRBD2. J gave up 0 bases and V 6 bases, and 1 base lay outside the gene matches. Germline V gene lookup returns CDR1 SGHVS and CDR2 FQNEAQ. CDR3 length: 15 amino acids. CDR3: CASSGLAGSTDTQYF. Written as DNA, the CDR3 is TGTGCCAGCAGTGGACTAGCGGGGAGCACAGATACGCAGTATTTT.

V is TRBV7-8 and J is TRBJ1-4, with D unclear. Germline CDR1 SGHVS, CDR2 FQNEAQ. The CDR3 extends over 14 amino acids. V gave up 0 bases and J gave up 8 bases, with 10 bases separating them. The CDR3 protein is CASSLARRKEKLFF. Here the CDR3 DNA reads TGTGCCAGCAGCTTAGCGAGGAGGAAGGAAAAACTGTTTTTT.